A single sample is the source of the 20 T cell receptor beta chains below, sequenced in a study of T cells in Graves' hyperthyroidism and ophthalmopathy. Regions amplified from RNA transcripts were the TCR beta CDR3 regions. First-round RT-PCR targeting the TCR CDR3 was performed with the HTBI primer set. TCRdb recomputed calls from the multiplex PCR reads with MiXCR, one row per CDR3 protein. The sample contains about 330,000 distinct CDR3 sequences, around 15% of which appear only once. The specimen was blood. Every receptor here comes from a woman in her forties with Graves' ophthalmopathy.

There are many counts of this clonotype. The V call is TRBV28, the J call TRBJ2-7; D tentatively fits TRBD1 or TRBD2 (5 bases each). Per the germline V gene, CDR1 is MDHEN and CDR2 is SYDVKM. This CDR3 contains 14 residues. V lost 5 bases, J lost 2 bases, and 13 bases lay in between. CDR3 in amino acids: CASSGTRGAYEQYF. The CDR3 DNA follows: TGTGCCAGCAGTGGGACGAGGGGCGCCTACGAGCAGTACTTC.

The sample holds many counts of this clonotype. The CDR3 nucleotides read TGTGCCAGTGAATGGGACGGCTCTGGAAACACCATATATTTT. This gives the protein CASEWDGSGNTIYF. The chain links TRBV28 to TRBJ1-3; a possible D gene is TRBD1 (5 bases). From germline, CDR1 is MDHEN and CDR2 SYDVKM. Trimming cost V 9 bases and J 0 bases, with 12 bases left between them. The CDR3 has 14 residues.

At least ten counts were recorded for this clonotype. The V and J genes are TRBV6-1 and TRBJ2-1; 8 bases agree with TRBD1. The CDR3 covers 18 residues. J was trimmed by 7 bases and V by 2 bases; bases with no gene match: 16. From germline, CDR1 is MNHNS and CDR2 SASEGT. The CDR3 protein is CASSEYDGPDRARNEQFF. For the CDR3, the DNA is TGTGCCAGCAGTGAATACGACGGCCCGGACAGGGCGAGGAATGAGCAGTTCTTC.

The rearrangement joins TRBV7-9 to TRBJ1-1; D is perhaps TRBD1 (5 bases). Germline CDR1 SEHNR, CDR2 FQNEAQ (reference sequence). The CDR3 is made up of 16 amino acids. V shed 9 bases and J shed 2 bases, with 22 bases lying between them. Here the CDR3 DNA reads TGTGCCAGTAGCCCCCCCTTTGGGGACCCAAACACTGAAGCTTTCTTT. It is translated as CASSPPFGDPNTEAFF.

The V gene is TRBV4-2, the J gene TRBJ1-2; the D is unclear. The germline V and J ends were trimmed by 1 base and 3 bases, with 9 bases remaining between them. Looked up from germline, CDR1 is LGHNA and CDR2 is YNFKEQ. The CDR3 spans 14 residues. Here the CDR3 DNA reads TGTGCCAGCAGCCAAGCAACCCGGGACTATGGCTACACCTTC. Protein sequence: CASSQATRDYGYTF.

This clonotype was recorded many times. The chain uses TRBV2 and TRBJ1-1; 7 nucleotides agree with TRBD1. This CDR3 is 16 amino acids long. Germline CDR1 is SNHLY and CDR2 is FYNNEI. The J segment lost 5 bases and the V segment lost 6 bases, leaving 15 bases of the junction unmatched. CDR3 residues: CASRGQALMGVTEAFF. CDR3 in DNA: TGTGCCAGCAGAGGACAGGCTTTGATGGGGGTAACTGAAGCTTTCTTT.

This clonotype came up many times. For the CDR3, the DNA is TGCAGCGTTGGGGGGGATACCGGGAACTATGGCTACACCTTC. Translating it yields CSVGGDTGNYGYTF. V gene TRBV29-1 combines with J gene TRBJ1-2, with TRBD1 as a possible D gene (5 bases). The CDR3 spans 14 residues. Germline CDR1 reads SQVTM; CDR2 reads ANQGSEA. V lost 4 bases and J 2 bases, leaving 14 bases between the germline ends.

This clonotype came up many times. The V gene is TRBV25-1, the J gene TRBJ1-5; no firm D call. V was cut by 2 bases and J by 0 bases, with 8 bases left in between. Germline V gives CDR1 MGHDK, CDR2 SYGVNS. The CDR3 runs 15 residues. The chain's CDR3 is CASSEANDSNQPQHF. CDR3 nucleotides: TGTGCCAGCAGTGAAGCCAATGATAGCAATCAGCCCCAGCATTTT.

The chain uses TRBV12-3 or TRBV12-4 and TRBJ1-5; TRBD1 is a possible D gene (5 bases). CDR3 length: 14 amino acids. Trimming shortened V by 8 bases and J by 6 bases, and 17 bases separated the two germline ends. CDR3 region: CASEGRGTRQPQHF. Written as DNA, the CDR3 is TGTGCCAGCGAGGGACGGGGAACGCGTCAGCCCCAGCATTTT.

This clonotype has at least ten counts. V is TRBV7-9 and J is TRBJ2-3; D remains ambiguous. CDR1 and CDR2 (germline): SEHNR, FQNEAQ (reference sequence). Trimming pared 2 bases from V and 0 bases from J, leaving 12 bases between. This CDR3 region has 16 residues. CDR3 loop: CASSLRTELSTDTQYF. DNA of the CDR3: TGTGCCAGCAGCTTACGAACAGAACTAAGCACAGATACGCAGTATTTT.

Many counts were recorded for this clonotype. The V and J genes are TRBV2 and TRBJ1-1, with a tentative D call TRBD1 (5 bases). Trimming removed 4 bases at V and 1 base at J, with 13 bases between. The CDR3 totals 15 residues. CDR1 and CDR2 from the germline V gene are SNHLY and FYNNEI. Here the CDR3 DNA reads TGTGCCAGCAGTGTGTACCAGGGACGGAACACTGAAGCTTTCTTT. This encodes CASSVYQGRNTEAFF.

This clonotype was counted many times. The chain recombines TRBV2 with TRBJ1-5; 7 bases are shared with TRBD1. With 0 bases clipped from V and 7 bases from J, the junction kept 3 bases outside the gene matches. The length of the CDR3 is 14 residues. Germline V gene sequence: CDR1 SNHLY, CDR2 FYNNEI. In DNA, the CDR3 is TGTGCCAGCAGTGAAGCTAACAGGGGACAGCCCCAGCATTTT. Its protein product is CASSEANRGQPQHF.

This chain joins TRBV5-1 and TRBJ1-1; D is uncertain. CDR3 length: 14 amino acids. CDR1 and CDR2 (germline): SGHRS, YFSETQ. V was shortened by 0 bases and J by 1 base, with 7 bases between the two germline ends. The DNA of the CDR3 is TGCGCCAGCAGCTTGGGTTTAGGGAACACTGAAGCTTTCTTT. Its translation: CASSLGLGNTEAFF.

This clonotype was found many times. The V and J genes are TRBV4-2 and TRBJ2-3, with D unresolved. CDR1 is LGHNA, CDR2 YNFKEQ, per germline. Trimming removed 6 bases at V and 1 base at J, with 11 bases between. The length of the CDR3 is 14 residues. CDR3 loop: CASSSRGRTDTQYF. As DNA, the CDR3 is TGTGCCAGCAGTTCGCGAGGCCGCACAGATACGCAGTATTTT.

V is TRBV11-2 and J is TRBJ2-7, with no clear D. Trimming removed 5 bases from V and 4 bases from J, with 12 bases in between. CDR1 and CDR2 (germline): SGHAT, FQNNGV. This CDR3 is 13 amino acids long. Written as DNA, the CDR3 is TGTGCCAGCAGCGGTCTCGGTGATTACGAGCAGTACTTC. Its protein is CASSGLGDYEQYF.

This clonotype has ten or more counts. This sequence joins TRBV20-1 and TRBJ1-2; tentatively, D is TRBD1 (5 bases). Germline lookup yields CDR1 DFQATT and CDR2 SNEGSKA (reference sequence). V gave up 7 bases and J gave up 4 bases, with 13 bases separating them. The CDR3 is made up of 12 amino acids. CDR3 in amino acids: CSVKTAAYGYTF. CDR3 nucleotide sequence: TGCAGTGTGAAGACAGCAGCCTATGGCTACACCTTC.

This clonotype was observed many times. This chain joins TRBV6-1 and TRBJ2-5, with a weak D call TRBD2 (5 bases). The CDR3 runs 18 residues. From germline, CDR1 is MNHNS and CDR2 SASEGT. The V gene lost 5 bases and the J gene lost 0 bases, with 22 bases spanning the gap. CDR3 sequence: CASSYWSKVKEDQETQYF. In DNA, the CDR3 is TGTGCCAGCAGTTATTGGTCCAAGGTTAAGGAGGACCAAGAGACCCAGTACTTC.

This clonotype was seen a handful of times. J is TRBJ2-7 and V is TRBV20-1; 7 bases agree with TRBD1. The CDR3 is 17 residues long. V was pared by 2 bases and J by 0 bases, with 13 bases of the junction left unmatched. CDR1 is DFQATT and CDR2 is SNEGSKA in the germline V gene (reference sequence). This CDR3 is CSARPSRTGLFSYEQYF. CDR3 sequence (DNA): TGCAGTGCTAGACCCTCCCGGACAGGTCTTTTCTCCTACGAGCAGTACTTC.

This chain links TRBV30 with TRBJ2-5; 9 positions match TRBD1. Trimming cost V 5 bases and J 10 bases; bases outside gene matches: 17. This CDR3 has 15 amino acids. Germline V CDR1 and CDR2: GTSNPN, SVGIG (reference sequence). The CDR3 sequence: CAWARTTGGGVNQYF. Written as DNA, the CDR3 is TGTGCCTGGGCTCGTACCACAGGGGGCGGAGTGAACCAGTACTTC.

This clonotype was picked up many times. The chain carries TRBV5-1 and TRBJ1-1, with a weak D call TRBD1 (5 bases). CDR1 and CDR2 (germline): SGHRS, YFSETQ. This CDR3 contains 13 residues. V lost 7 bases and J 5 bases, leaving 15 bases between the germline ends. The CDR3 DNA reads TGCGCCAGCTCCAGGGAGGGCAGGACTGAAGCTTTCTTT. This translates into CASSREGRTEAFF.